The rows below give T cell receptor beta chains drawn from one sample of a study of blood T cell repertoires in COVID-19. Data came from immunoSEQ multiplex PCR; TCRdb stores just in-frame clones and leaves some out. In the table there are about 170,000 clones, around nine tenths of which are singletons. What was sequenced was peripheral blood. All receptors come from a man in his fifties or sixties who had recovered from COVID-19. CDR3s leave out the opening cysteine and the closing phenylalanine or tryptophan. The order of the fields is CDR3 protein, clone size, J gene, V gene. Some rows mark clone size as missing; the rest say once, few, many or name a class of expanded clone.

ASSYNRATDTQY . TRBJ2-3 TRBV6-6
ATSRDPGGGTGELF . TRBJ2-2 TRBV15
ASSRSYTGELF . TRBJ2-2 TRBV7-2
ASSSLPDRAGNTIY . TRBJ1-3 TRBV5-1
ASSSGQINEKLF . TRBJ1-4 TRBV7-8
ASSYSRDYLSYEQY . TRBJ2-7 TRBV6-2/TRBV6-3
ASSPRLAWETQY . TRBJ2-5 TRBV9
ASSSAGETGELF . TRBJ2-2 TRBV19
ASSPGLENTEAF . TRBJ1-1 TRBV18
ASSLLLGNSPLH . TRBJ1-6 TRBV3-1/TRBV3-2
ASSSGLSGVIHEQY . TRBJ2-7 TRBV5-1
ATSDSRVRSGANVLT . TRBJ2-6 TRBV24-1
ASSNQVWANFGNIQY . TRBJ2-4 TRBV6-2/TRBV6-3
ASVGSRDAEAF . TRBJ1-1 TRBV2
ASLAGNSYNEQF . TRBJ2-1 TRBV2
ASSSAGGVEQY . TRBJ2-7 TRBV19
ASSILAGLDEQY . TRBJ2-7 TRBV7-4
ASSFNGARELAQH . TRBJ1-5 TRBV5-6
ASSLTGGQPQH . TRBJ1-5 TRBV7-2
ASSSYTGEDYGYT . TRBJ1-2 TRBV5-6
ASSSPRTGVGNTEAF . TRBJ1-1 TRBV7-9
ASSLESGQETQY . TRBJ2-5 TRBV7-2
ASSTADTGELF once TRBJ2-2 TRBV19
ASSLGGQLTYEQY . TRBJ2-7 TRBV5-1
ASSATGVTGELF . TRBJ2-2 TRBV5-4
ASSPWGQGNQPQH . TRBJ1-5 TRBV18
ASSFSAGESYNEQF once TRBJ2-1 TRBV7-9
ASSPRDRYSSNYGYT . TRBJ1-2 TRBV19
AWSAGSTTNEKLF . TRBJ1-4 TRBV30
ASSYSGTSGPDTQY . TRBJ2-3 TRBV6-5
ASSPLDSASGANVLT . TRBJ2-6 TRBV18
ASSPEGGDEQF . TRBJ2-1 TRBV2
ASSLTSGRFNEQF . TRBJ2-1 TRBV2
ASSQGGFRHGYT . TRBJ1-2 TRBV3-1/TRBV3-2
ASSYTTGGIDTQY . TRBJ2-3 TRBV28
ASSSRAQNTEAF . TRBJ1-1 TRBV5-1
ATGQGFGNEQF . TRBJ2-1 TRBV10-3
ASRRGGNISYNSPLH . TRBJ1-6 TRBV2
ASSLHQGNTEAF . TRBJ1-1 TRBV7-3
ASSFRDRDGNEQF . TRBJ2-1 TRBV4-1
AWAGTLNTEAF . TRBJ1-1 TRBV30
ASSLSRNSPLH . TRBJ1-6 TRBV11-2
ASSLVPTGSQPQH . TRBJ1-5 TRBV27
ASRAQGSTEAF . TRBJ1-1 TRBV6-5
ASSPAGVTDTQY . TRBJ2-3 TRBV9
ASLFLLGNSPLH . TRBJ1-6 TRBV2
ASSADFANTGELF . TRBJ2-2 TRBV6-6
ASSATNLPGQDNSGANVLT . TRBJ2-6 TRBV9
ASSLGTGVYEQY . TRBJ2-7 TRBV28
SVTPLAGFYNEQF . TRBJ2-1 TRBV29-1
ASSYSGETEAF . TRBJ1-1 TRBV6-5